The 24 T cell receptor beta chains reported below all come from one sample, sequenced in a study of patients and donors after allogeneic stem cell transplantation (dated by TCRdb to 2019 to 2021). Library creation used RT-PCR. The sample was run on a NextSeq 550. In TCRdb, the public reads were trimmed at Q25 with fastp and aligned with MiXCR, with productive beta chains retained. One record per CDR3 amino acid sequence lists the most common genes and DNA. The sample table lists hundreds of thousands of distinct CDR3 sequences, 16% of them with a count of one. In total, the top ten clones hold around 7.9% of the sample. Sequencing was performed on blood, either unsorted or a sorted T cell fraction (not recorded which). The receptors shown here come from a human donor who was either an allogeneic HSCT recipient or a stem cell or donor lymphocyte infusion donor (not recorded which). It is not recorded whose cells these are; they may come from a transplant donor.

This clonotype occurred a few times. V usage is TRBV20-1 and J usage is TRBJ2-1; no reliable D call. The V end lost 6 bases, the J end lost 9 bases, and 18 bases lay between the germline ends. CDR3 length: 13 residues. Germline loops: CDR1 DFQATT, CDR2 SNEGSKA (reference sequence). The CDR3 loop is CSAPAPKSIEQFF. CDR3 coding DNA: TGCAGTGCCCCTGCCCCAAAGTCGATTGAGCAGTTCTTC.

V usage is TRBV24-1 and J usage is TRBJ2-1; TRBD2 matches 12 bases. The CDR3 has 18 residues. The V segment lost 6 bases and the J segment 0 bases; nucleotides outside the gene matches: 8. From germline, CDR1 is KGHDR and CDR2 SFDVKD. The CDR3 region has the DNA TGTGCCACCAGTCGGGGGACTAGCGGGCGGAGCTCCTACAATGAGCAGTTCTTC. It yields the protein CATSRGTSGRSSYNEQFF.

The chain employs TRBV3-1 and TRBJ2-3; 11 bases line up with TRBD1. V trimming: 10 bases; J trimming: 5 bases; junction bases outside the gene matches: 11. Germline CDR1 and CDR2: LGHDT and YNNKEL (reference sequence). This CDR3 comprises 15 residues. CDR3 nucleotide sequence: TGTGCCACCACGACCCGGGACAGGGGGAGAGATACGCAGTATTTT. Protein product: CATTTRDRGRDTQYF.

V usage is TRBV10-3 and J usage is TRBJ2-5; a weak D match, TRBD2 (6 bases). V lost 9 bases, J lost 4 bases, and 12 bases lay in between. CDR1 is ENHRY and CDR2 is SYGVKD in the germline V gene. This CDR3 is built from 12 residues. The CDR3 region has the DNA TGTGCCATGGGTAGCGGCACAGAGACCCAGTACTTC. Translation gives CAMGSGTETQYF.

This clonotype was seen a handful of times. This chain links TRBV12-3 or TRBV12-4 with TRBJ2-5, with TRBD1 as a possible D gene (6 bases). The CDR3 consists of 13 residues. V lost 6 bases and J lost 2, with 10 bases in between. CDR3 DNA: TGTGCCAGCAGACAGGACAGTCAAGAGACCCAGTACTTC. Protein product: CASRQDSQETQYF.

In this sample, this clonotype turned up a few times. This rearrangement joins TRBV7-7 to TRBJ2-2; no reliable D call. With 2 bases removed from V and 1 base from J, the gap between germline ends came to 5 bases. This CDR3 is 14 amino acids long. Germline values: CDR1 SSHAT, CDR2 FNYEAQ (reference sequence). The CDR3 DNA reads TGTGCCAGCAGCTTATCGTGGAACACCGGGGAGCTGTTTTTT. Translating gives CASSLSWNTGELFF. Based on the CDR3 plus reference TRBV7-7 and TRBJ2-2, the full variable domain is GAGVSQSPRYKVTKRGQDVTLRCDPISSHATLYWYQQALGQGPEFLTYFNYEAQPDKSGLPSDRFSAERPEGSISTLTIQRTEQRDSAMYRCASSLSWNTGELFFGEGSRLTVL.

The chain has TRBV3-1 and TRBJ2-1, with 7 positions matching TRBD2. This CDR3 is built from 15 residues. Germline V gene data show CDR1 as LGHDT and CDR2 as YNNKEL (reference sequence). Trimming removed 3 bases from V and 8 bases from J; junction bases left unmatched: 10. CDR3 DNA: TGTGCCAGCAGCCATGGGAGGGACCTCCAGGATGAGCAGTTCTTC. As protein: CASSHGRDLQDEQFF.

The chain has TRBV7-8 and TRBJ2-1; D gene uncertain. The germline CDR1 and CDR2 sequences are SGHVS and FQNEAQ. V was cut by 1 base and J by 8 bases, with 9 bases left in between. The CDR3 contains 13 residues. CDR3 residues: CASSLGLGYEQFF. The CDR3 nucleotides are TGTGCCAGCAGCTTAGGGTTAGGCTATGAGCAGTTCTTC.

The chain employs TRBV11-2 and TRBJ1-1; no reliable D call. The germline gives CDR1 SGHAT, CDR2 FQNNGV. This CDR3 is 16 amino acids long. V lost 0 bases to trimming and J lost 2 bases, with 13 bases between them. The CDR3 DNA is TGTGCCAGCAGCTTAGAATCGGGGTGGGGTAACACTGAAGCTTTCTTT. It codes for CASSLESGWGNTEAFF.

The gene calls are TRBV25-1 and TRBJ1-2; D might be TRBD1 (5 bases). The CDR3 runs 14 residues. Germline V gene lookup returns CDR1 MGHDK and CDR2 SYGVNS. V dropped 1 base and J dropped 6 bases, with 12 bases sitting between them. CDR3 nucleotides: TGTGCCAGCAGTGAATGGGAGGGGCTAGATGGCTACACCTTC. Protein sequence: CASSEWEGLDGYTF.

The table lists this clonotype with a few counts. The rearrangement uses TRBV7-3 and TRBJ2-3; D tentatively fits TRBD1 or TRBD2 (6 bases each). The germline V gene encodes CDR1 SGHTA and CDR2 FQGTGA. This CDR3 contains 12 residues. V was cut by 5 bases and J by 8 bases, with 11 bases left in between. CDR3 amino acids: CASSPGAGTQYF. DNA of the CDR3: TGTGCCAGCAGCCCGGGGGCCGGTACGCAGTATTTT.

This clonotype was detected only a few times. A much larger clone differs from this one at a single base, so this may be a read error. Here the CDR3 reads CASSLSVTEAFF. CDR3 DNA: TGTGCCAGCAGTTTAAGTGTCACTGAAGCTTTCTTT. This chain links TRBV12-3 or TRBV12-4 with TRBJ1-1; no reliable D call. The length of the CDR3 is 12 residues. The V end was cut by 2 bases, the J end by 4 bases, with 5 bases between.

This clonotype has a handful of counts. The V gene is TRBV12-3 or TRBV12-4, the J gene TRBJ2-7; tentatively, D is TRBD2 (5 bases). The CDR3 covers 12 residues. V lost 6 bases, J lost 2 bases, and 8 bases lay in between. The CDR3 bases are TGTGCCAGCAGACGGGAAGCCTACGAGCAGTACTTC. Amino acids: CASRREAYEQYF.

This chain joins TRBV4-2 and TRBJ2-3, with TRBD2 as a possible D gene (7 bases). Trimming cost V 5 bases and J 2 bases, with 20 bases left between them. Germline V gene lookup returns CDR1 LGHNA and CDR2 YNFKEQ. The CDR3 has 17 residues. For the CDR3, the DNA is TGTGCCAGCAGCGGAGCAGGGGCTAGCGGATTCACAGATACGCAGTATTTT. This sequence encodes CASSGAGASGFTDTQYF.

With respect to this clonotype: The junction does not match germline at one end; this may be a read error. The chain carries TRBV20-1 and TRBJ2-3; TRBD1 matches 9 bases. The CDR3 contains 14 residues. CDR1 is DFQATT, CDR2 SNEGSKA, per germline (reference sequence). The CDR3 coding sequence is TGTAGTGCTGGCGACAGGGGGGGTACAGATACGCAGTATTTT. Encoded protein: CSAGDRGGTDTQYF.

This clonotype appeared a few times. The chain recombines TRBV20-1 with TRBJ2-7, with 9 bases aligning to TRBD1. Looked up from germline, CDR1 is DFQATT and CDR2 is SNEGSKA (reference sequence). There are 14 residues in the CDR3. V gave up 0 bases and J gave up 6 bases; unmatched junction bases: 6. The CDR3 DNA reads as TGCAGTGCTAGAGACGGGGACAGGGTCGGCGAGCAGTACTTC. It translates to CSARDGDRVGEQYF.

At least ten counts were recorded for this clonotype. The genes are TRBV24-1 and TRBJ2-1; D remains unclear. The CDR3 contains 13 residues. Germline V gene sequence: CDR1 KGHDR, CDR2 SFDVKD. Trimming removed 12 bases from V and 6 bases from J, with 17 bases in between. DNA for the CDR3: TGTGCCTCCTCCCGGGTAGGGCTCAATGAGCAGTTCTTC. This codes for CASSRVGLNEQFF.

The table lists this clonotype with a few counts. V is TRBV5-1 and J is TRBJ2-3; TRBD2 matches 8 bases. This CDR3 contains 17 residues. Germline lookup yields CDR1 SGHRS and CDR2 YFSETQ. Unmatched junction bases numbered 12, after V lost 4 bases and J lost 2 bases. The chain's CDR3 is CASSQTHGGGTTDTQYF. CDR3 sequence (DNA): TGCGCCAGCAGCCAAACCCACGGCGGGGGGACCACAGATACGCAGTATTTT.

This clonotype was seen at least ten times. V is TRBV9 and J is TRBJ1-2; 7 positions match TRBD1. V shed 4 bases, J shed 3 bases, and the junction held 9 bases outside the gene matches. Germline V gene sequence: CDR1 SGDLS, CDR2 YYNGEE. The length of the CDR3 is 15 residues. The CDR3 loop reads CASSIRQGSYYGYTF. The CDR3 nucleotides are TGTGCCAGCAGCATAAGACAGGGTAGTTACTATGGCTACACCTTC.

The CDR3 sequence is CAISAPGELFF. The CDR3 DNA follows: TGTGCCATCAGTGCTCCCGGGGAGCTGTTTTTT. The chain recombines TRBV10-3 with TRBJ2-2; no firm D call. The CDR3 runs 11 residues. The germline gives CDR1 ENHRY, CDR2 SYGVKD. V shed 4 bases and J shed 6 bases, with 3 bases lying between them.

V usage is TRBV27 and J usage is TRBJ2-1; 14 bases fit TRBD2. V was pared by 5 bases and J by 7 bases, with 7 bases of the junction left unmatched. This CDR3 has 16 residues. Germline V lookup: CDR1 MNHEY, CDR2 SMNVEV (reference sequence). The CDR3 protein is CASSKPGLAGANEQFF. The CDR3 coding sequence is TGTGCCAGCAGTAAACCGGGACTAGCGGGAGCAAATGAGCAGTTCTTC.

The CDR3, as DNA: TGTGCCAGCAGCTTATACGGTATCTCCTACGAGCAGTACTTC. This codes for CASSLYGISYEQYF. The rearrangement uses TRBV7-3 and TRBJ2-7; D uncertain. The germline gives CDR1 SGHTA, CDR2 FQGTGA. The V gene lost 2 bases and the J gene lost 0 bases, with 8 bases spanning the gap. This CDR3 is 14 amino acids long.

This clonotype turned up a few times. The V and J genes are TRBV7-9 and TRBJ2-7, with no clear D. The germline CDR1 and CDR2 sequences are SEHNR and FQNEAQ (reference sequence). V shed 1 base and J shed 2 bases, with 12 bases lying between them. This CDR3 contains 15 residues. This CDR3 reads CASSLEWQATYEQYF. The CDR3 DNA reads TGTGCCAGCAGCTTAGAGTGGCAGGCGACCTACGAGCAGTACTTC.

This clonotype was seen a few times. The chain employs TRBV7-3 and TRBJ2-2; the match to TRBD2 covers 7 bases. V lost 0 bases and J lost 3; bases outside the gene matches: 7. Germline V lookup: CDR1 SGHTA, CDR2 FQGTGA. The CDR3 totals 17 residues. The CDR3, as DNA: TGTGCCAGCAGCTTAACCGGGTCTAGCGGATACACCGGGGAGCTGTTTTTT. Residues: CASSLTGSSGYTGELFF.